The T cell receptor beta chain described here comes from a study of blood T cell repertoires in COVID-19. On the study more broadly: PBMCs, B-cell-depleted T cells, or T cells provided the cDNA or gDNA that made up the material.

In the original workflow: Reference gene primer amplification yielded estimated nucleated cell counts. Clones were sequenced by immunoSEQ multiplex PCR, and TCRdb holds only the in-frame ones, with some missing. The V and J calls and the clone size are those of that table, but D and trimming were determined from the DNA. The table lists about 18,000 clones, approximately 91% of them singletons. The sample taken for sequencing was peripheral blood. This receptor was identified in a human donor in a cohort sampled during active COVID-19.

The CDR3 nucleotides read TGTGCCAGCAGCGTAGGTCTGGACAGAGGTTCTGGGGCCAACGTCCTGACTTTC. It translates to CASSVGLDRGSGANVLTF. The chain uses TRBV9 and TRBJ2-6; maybe TRBD1 (6 bases). The ends were cut back, 0 bases at V and 1 base at J, with 14 bases in the middle. This CDR3 is built from 18 residues. In germline, CDR1 is SGDLS, CDR2 YYNGEE.